This is a list of T cell receptor beta chains from one sample in a study of vaccination effects on CD4 cells after COVID-19. Their antigen targets remain unknown. Clones were sequenced by immunoSEQ multiplex PCR, and TCRdb holds only the in-frame ones, with some missing. Of around 79,000 clones in the sample, 70% to 75% were seen once. The sequencing here drew on CD4+ T cells from PBMCs cultured with HCoV-229E spike peptides, taken before COVID-19 vaccination. These receptors originate from a human donor who received a COVID-19 vaccine. Each CDR3 is given with its conserved first and last residue. A D gene is named only where the DNA matches it firmly. Only part of the rows carry a size: once, few, many, or a class if the clone is expanded.

DNA: TGTGCCAGCAGCCAAGATGGAAAAGGGCGGGAAAAACTGTTTTTT; CDR3: CASSQDGKGREKLFF; V: TRBV4-2; size: NA; J: TRBJ1-4; D: NA
DNA: TGTGCCAGCAGTCGATCGACAGGGACAACTGGAAACACCATATATTTT; CDR3: CASSRSTGTTGNTIYF; V: TRBV6-6; size: NA; J: TRBJ1-3; D: TRBD1
DNA: TGTGCCAGCGTACCCGGGGGGCAGGGAAGGAGGGCTTTCTTT; CDR3: CASVPGGQGRRAFF; V: TRBV5-4; size: few; J: TRBJ1-1; D: NA
DNA: TGTGCCAGCAGCTTAAGGTTATGGAACACTGAAGCTTTCTTT; CDR3: CASSLRLWNTEAFF; V: TRBV7-2; size: few; J: TRBJ1-1; D: NA
DNA: TGTGCCAGCAGCTTAACCAACCAACCCATCAGGGAGCAGTTCTTC; CDR3: CASSLTNQPIREQFF; V: TRBV7-3; size: NA; J: TRBJ2-1; D: NA
DNA: TGTGCCAGCAGCTTTCCCGGGGGCAATGAGCAGTTCTTC; CDR3: CASSFPGGNEQFF; V: TRBV7-9; size: NA; J: TRBJ2-1; D: NA
DNA: TGTGCCAGCAGTTCGGGACGGGTAGAGACCCAGTACTTC; CDR3: CASSSGRVETQYF; V: TRBV27; size: NA; J: TRBJ2-5; D: NA
DNA: TGTGCCAGCTCACTACAGGGAGCAGATACGCAGTATTTT; CDR3: CASSLQGADTQYF; V: TRBV18; size: NA; J: TRBJ2-3; D: NA
DNA: TGTGCCAGCAGCGTAGAAGAAAATCAGCCCCAGCATTTT; CDR3: CASSVEENQPQHF; V: TRBV9; size: NA; J: TRBJ1-5; D: NA
DNA: TGTGCCAGCAGCGTAGCTAGACTAGCCCATGAGCAGTTCTTC; CDR3: CASSVARLAHEQFF; V: TRBV9; size: few; J: TRBJ2-1; D: TRBD2
DNA: TGTGCCAGCAGTTACAGGACAGGGGCTGGAAACACCATATATTTT; CDR3: CASSYRTGAGNTIYF; V: TRBV6-5; size: NA; J: TRBJ1-3; D: TRBD1
DNA: TGTGCCAGCAGCCCCCCCGCATGGGGAAGAGCGGATACGCAGTATTTT; CDR3: CASSPPAWGRADTQYF; V: TRBV7-8; size: NA; J: TRBJ2-3; D: NA
DNA: TGCGCCAGCAGCTCTATCTCGGACGGAGAAGCTTTCTTT; CDR3: CASSSISDGEAFF; V: TRBV5-1; size: NA; J: TRBJ1-1; D: NA
DNA: TGTGCCAGCAGTGGTTACAGGGGGCGAGGGGAGACCCAGTACTTC; CDR3: CASSGYRGRGETQYF; V: TRBV2; size: NA; J: TRBJ2-5; D: TRBD1
DNA: TGTGCCAGCAGCATAAGAACCGGGACAGTCAATGAGCAGTTCTTC; CDR3: CASSIRTGTVNEQFF; V: TRBV7-2; size: NA; J: TRBJ2-1; D: TRBD1
DNA: TGTGCCAGCAGCTTGTCTGTAGGGGGGGGCGATACGCAGTATTTT; CDR3: CASSLSVGGGDTQYF; V: TRBV6-5; size: NA; J: TRBJ2-3; D: NA
DNA: TGCGCCAGCAGTCCGCAGACTGGCACTGAAGCTTTCTTT; CDR3: CASSPQTGTEAFF; V: TRBV10-1; size: once; J: TRBJ1-1; D: NA
DNA: TGTGCCAGCAGCACAGGACTAGCGGGGGGTCGATCTAGCACAGATACGCAGTATTTT; CDR3: CASSTGLAGGRSSTDTQYF; V: TRBV3-1/TRBV3-2; size: NA; J: TRBJ2-3; D: TRBD2
DNA: TGTGCCAGCAGCTTGGCGCCGGGGACGGGGTATGGCTACACCTTC; CDR3: CASSLAPGTGYGYTF; V: TRBV5-4; size: few; J: TRBJ1-2; D: NA
DNA: TGTGCCAGCAGCGGACAGGGTTTCGACACTGAAGCTTTCTTT; CDR3: CASSGQGFDTEAFF; V: TRBV7-3; size: NA; J: TRBJ1-1; D: TRBD1
DNA: TGCGCCAGCAGCTCAATGACAGGGGACACCGGGGAGCTGTTTTTT; CDR3: CASSSMTGDTGELFF; V: TRBV5-1; size: NA; J: TRBJ2-2; D: TRBD1
DNA: TGTGCCAGCAGCCAAGTTGGCGGGCGGGATACGCAGTATTTT; CDR3: CASSQVGGRDTQYF; V: TRBV3-1/TRBV3-2; size: once; J: TRBJ2-3; D: NA
DNA: TGCGCCAGCAGCGATCCGGGGGAGGGAACAGATACGCAGTATTTT; CDR3: CASSDPGEGTDTQYF; V: TRBV5-1; size: NA; J: TRBJ2-3; D: TRBD2
DNA: TGTGCCAGCAGCCACCGACAACGGGACAGGGGGCTATCTAATGAAAAACTGTTTTTT; CDR3: CASSHRQRDRGLSNEKLFF; V: TRBV5-5; size: NA; J: TRBJ1-4; D: TRBD1
DNA: TGTGCCAGCAGCGGGACCTACAGCACAGATACGCAGTATTTT; CDR3: CASSGTYSTDTQYF; V: TRBV6-5; size: NA; J: TRBJ2-3; D: NA
DNA: TGTGCCAGCACTACGGGGATGAACACTGAAGCTTTCTTT; CDR3: CASTTGMNTEAFF; V: TRBV6-6; size: NA; J: TRBJ1-1; D: NA
DNA: TGTGCCAGCAGCTCTATAGCGGGGGGCGTGGAGACCCAGTACTTC; CDR3: CASSSIAGGVETQYF; V: TRBV7-3; size: once; J: TRBJ2-5; D: TRBD2
DNA: TGTGCCAGCTCACCGACAGACCAAGAGACCCAGTACTTC; CDR3: CASSPTDQETQYF; V: TRBV18; size: NA; J: TRBJ2-5; D: NA
DNA: TGTGCCAGCAGCCGCGACAGGGGCCAAGAGACCCAGTACTTC; CDR3: CASSRDRGQETQYF; V: TRBV7-2; size: NA; J: TRBJ2-5; D: TRBD1
DNA: TGTGCCACCAGTGATTCGCTCAGGGGGAGTCTGGAGACCCAGTACTTC; CDR3: CATSDSLRGSLETQYF; V: TRBV24-1; size: NA; J: TRBJ2-5; D: TRBD1
DNA: TGTGCCAGCAGCCCCCAGGGCGCAGATACGCAGTATTTT; CDR3: CASSPQGADTQYF; V: TRBV11-2; size: once; J: TRBJ2-3; D: NA
DNA: TGTGCCTGGGGGCACGGACAGCATTTCTCTGGAAACACCATATATTTT; CDR3: CAWGHGQHFSGNTIYF; V: TRBV30; size: few; J: TRBJ1-3; D: NA
DNA: TGTGCCAGCAGCTTAAGACCCGAAGGGCCCCAGCATTTT; CDR3: CASSLRPEGPQHF; V: TRBV7-9; size: NA; J: TRBJ1-5; D: NA
DNA: TGTGCCAGCAGCTCAGAAGGCGGCTATGGCTACACCTTC; CDR3: CASSSEGGYGYTF; V: TRBV11-2; size: NA; J: TRBJ1-2; D: NA
DNA: TGCGCCAGCAGCTTAGACGGTATAAGGGTAGGGTATGGCTACACCTTC; CDR3: CASSLDGIRVGYGYTF; V: TRBV5-1; size: once; J: TRBJ1-2; D: NA
DNA: TGTGCCAGCAGCTTAGCGATTTCTGTCTCCTACAATGAGCAGTTCTTC; CDR3: CASSLAISVSYNEQFF; V: TRBV7-2; size: NA; J: TRBJ2-1; D: NA
DNA: TGTGCCATCAATCGCGGTCTCGCGGCAGATACGCAGTATTTT; CDR3: CAINRGLAADTQYF; V: TRBV10-3; size: once; J: TRBJ2-3; D: NA
DNA: TGTGCCAGCAGCCTACTTTCTGGGGGGAATTATGGCTACACCTTC; CDR3: CASSLLSGGNYGYTF; V: TRBV5-6; size: NA; J: TRBJ1-2; D: NA
DNA: TGTGCCACCAGTGACCCAGGGGAAGCAAAGGACACAGATACGCAGTATTTT; CDR3: CATSDPGEAKDTDTQYF; V: TRBV24-1; size: NA; J: TRBJ2-3; D: NA
DNA: TGTGCCAGCAGCTTTACCGGCACAGATACGCAGTATTTT; CDR3: CASSFTGTDTQYF; V: TRBV7-3; size: NA; J: TRBJ2-3; D: NA